This TCR beta chain was captured by sequencing in a study of brain T cells in children with intractable seizures (dated by TCRdb to the early 2020s). Some background on the complete study: As a first screen for immune gene transcripts, resected brain tissue from 53 pediatric epilepsy surgery cases was run on a NanoString immunology panel. Of the roughly 12 selected surgery cases, pre-surgery blood was also sequenced for eight, so four had brain tissue only.

Broader findings and caveats from the paper: Sequencing depth differed between pre- and post-surgery blood, so clones missing from the pre-surgery sample may reflect undersampling. The patients' HCMV serostatus was not known, and viral specificity was inferred solely from CDR3 sequence similarity.

The immunoSEQ assay was used to generate TCR beta chain sequences from genomic DNA. The paper's data handling went like this. CDR3 sequences that did not begin with the conserved framework cysteine at position 104 were removed manually. Clonality was calculated as one minus the normalized Shannon's Diversity Index, with values ranging from 0 (maximal diversity) to 1 (oligoclonal). Differences in the frequency of the same CDR3 between samples, such as brain versus blood, were assessed with chi-squared comparison-of-proportions tests. Public clonotypes were found by searching immuneACCESS, and the VDJdb browser was used to assess similarity to known antiviral clonotypes. In TCRdb, the immuneACCESS table is reduced to in-frame sequences with V and J assigned. These tables do not hold every clone; where another copy was compared, an unresolved V gene accounts for under half, and the others remain unexplained. The V and J calls and clone size are taken from that table; D and trimming were inferred from the DNA. For this sample the table gives 55,000 to 80,000 clones, of which approximately 94% were detected only once. The top ten hold more than 0.3% of the sample.

About this clone: This clone's antigen is unknown. Per-base qualities were not stored, and no clone one base away is much larger.

The sample's time point label, in plain terms: resected brain tissue, or blood drawn just prior to surgery. The surgery cases with the highest brain T cell transcript signatures were chosen for TCR beta chain sequencing of brain tissue, and also of blood when blood was available. Before surgery, the patients had been given at least one anti-epileptic drug. TCR-sequenced patients were children with drug-resistant epilepsy due to tuberous sclerosis complex, focal cortical dysplasia, Rasmussen encephalitis or hemimegalencephaly. Blood samples were drawn just before the epilepsy surgery. The Monarch genomic DNA purification kit was used to extract bulk genomic DNA from unsorted brain tissue and from whole blood. V is shortened by 0 bases, J by 4 bases, and the region joining them spans 18 bases. CDR1 and CDR2 are read off the germline V gene (reference sequence) as LGHDT and YNNKEL. Its CDR3 holds 17 amino acids, cysteine through phenylalanine. Only the CDR3 DNA is retained, 51 bases long and in frame from the first base.

The rearranged segments are TRBV3-1 (or the pseudogene TRBV3-2) and TRBJ1-2; the D gene is unclear. The clonotype was recovered from a boy younger than two with focal cortical dysplasia and intractable seizures. The specimen comprised peripheral blood, sampled at surgery. The DNA sequence is given as TGTGCCAGCAGCCAAGAAGCGTACCCCAGAAGAAGCTATGGCTACACCTTC. Its protein product is CASSQEAYPRRSYGYTF.